This T cell receptor (beta chain) was obtained from a study of response to subunit inactivated influenza vaccine. General study points: That few new T cells are recruited by each seasonal influenza vaccination was the authors' suggestion.

This CDR3 is built from 14 residues. V was pared by 0 bases and J by 4 bases, with 9 bases between. The V gene's germline CDR1 is ENHRY and CDR2 SYGVKD. This clonotype was recorded a few times. Its specificity is not known. TCRdb reanalysed the RT-PCR reads using MiXCR and keeps one entry per CDR3 protein. The data contain about 650,000 distinct CDR3 sequences, around 13% of them singletons. The TCR was taken from a man in his fifties who received an inactivated influenza vaccine. Sample: PBMCs from blood, taken around two weeks before vaccination. The chain recombines TRBV10-3 with TRBJ2-5, with unresolved D. CDR3: CAISESIGPETQYF. CDR3 in DNA: TGTGCCATCAGTGAGTCAATAGGGCCAGAGACCCAGTACTTC.